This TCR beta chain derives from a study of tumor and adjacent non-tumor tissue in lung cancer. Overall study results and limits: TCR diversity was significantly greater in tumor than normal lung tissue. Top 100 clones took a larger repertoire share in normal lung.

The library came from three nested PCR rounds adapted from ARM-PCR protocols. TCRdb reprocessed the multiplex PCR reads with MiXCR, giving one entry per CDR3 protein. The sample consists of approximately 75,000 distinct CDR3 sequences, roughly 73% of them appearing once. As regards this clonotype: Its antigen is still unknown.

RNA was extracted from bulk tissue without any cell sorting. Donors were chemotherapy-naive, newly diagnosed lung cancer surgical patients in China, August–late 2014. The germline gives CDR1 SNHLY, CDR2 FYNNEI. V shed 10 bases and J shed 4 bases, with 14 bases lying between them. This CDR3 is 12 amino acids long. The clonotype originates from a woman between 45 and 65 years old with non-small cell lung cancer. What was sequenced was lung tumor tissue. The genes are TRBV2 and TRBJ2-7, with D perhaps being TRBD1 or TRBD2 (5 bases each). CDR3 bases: TGTGCCATCGGGGACGAAGCTTACGAGCAGTACTTC. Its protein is CAIGDEAYEQYF. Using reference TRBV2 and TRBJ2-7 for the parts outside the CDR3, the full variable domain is EPEVTQTPSHQVTQMGQEVILRCVPISNHLYFYWYRQILGQKVEFLVSFYNNEISEKSEIFDDQFSVERPDGSNFTLKIRSTKLEDSAMYFCAIGDEAYEQYFGPGTRLTVT.